The T cell receptor beta chain described here comes from a study of cytomegalovirus exposure and HLA in healthy donors. This clone was seen a handful of times. The antigen is unknown. As for the donors, each was a healthy bone marrow donor. Donors were nominally healthy when sampled, though unrecorded immune exposures were likely. The ends lost 0 bases at V and 7 bases at J; junction bases unmatched: 17. The CDR3 runs to 17 residues. Germline V lookup: CDR1 GTSNPN, CDR2 SVGIG (reference sequence). This PCR relied on a set of 60 Vbeta primers and 13 Jbeta primers. Data came from immunoSEQ multiplex PCR; TCRdb stores just in-frame clones and leaves some out. Here the sample spans roughly 160,000 clones, about 80% being singletons. Study conclusions and caveats: A previous analysis found most TCR beta V segments productive roughly 87% or roughly 30% of the time. Some V segments could not be told apart, so they were left out, TRBV6-2 and TRBV6-3 among them.

The chain employs TRBV30 and TRBJ2-5; 7 bases are a match to TRBD2. Material for sequencing was PBMCs. This receptor was identified in a man aged 30 to 45 in good health and CMV-seronegative. The CDR3 is CAWSVPGLADTRGTQYF. As DNA, the CDR3 is TGTGCCTGGAGTGTACCCGGGCTAGCGGATACAAGAGGGACCCAGTACTTC.